The present T cell receptor beta chain was sequenced within a study of OX40 agonist ivuxolimab in advanced cancers. Clones were read by immunoSEQ multiplex PCR, and TCRdb kept only the in-frame ones, dropping some. Of 15,000 to 20,000 clones listed, around 80% are singletons. The V segment lost 5 bases and the J segment 5 bases; nucleotides outside the gene matches: 13. In germline, CDR1 is MNHEY, CDR2 SMNVEV (reference sequence). CDR3 length: 17 residues. The chain combines TRBV27 with TRBJ2-1, with 9 bases that match TRBD2. The clonotype originates from an adult with an advanced solid tumor such as melanoma, head and neck, liver or kidney cancer. Sequences were derived from CD4+ or CD8+ T cells sorted from blood, sampled in a trial of the OX40 agonist ivuxolimab. CDR3 protein: CASSQISGRWGNNEQFF. As DNA, the CDR3 is TGTGCCAGCAGTCAAATTAGCGGGAGATGGGGCAACAATGAGCAGTTCTTC.